This TCR beta chain was recovered during a study of cytomegalovirus exposure and HLA in healthy donors. Regarding the study as a whole: TCR beta chains associated with HLA were, in a later analysis, more clonally expanded than equally common others.

Concerning this clone itself: Its cognate antigen is unknown.

The germline V gene encodes CDR1 SGHTA and CDR2 FQGTGA. This CDR3 contains 15 residues. Trimming shortened V by 1 base and J by 2 bases, and 9 bases separated the two germline ends. Vbeta (60) and Jbeta (13) primers were used in the PCR. Here immunoSEQ multiplex PCR was the method, and the copy in TCRdb shows in-frame clones only, minus some. The table lists more than 100,000 clones. J is TRBJ1-5 and V is TRBV7-3, with D hard to call. This clonotype was sampled from a woman in her thirties or forties in good health and CMV-seronegative. Material for sequencing was PBMCs. The CDR3, as DNA: TGTGCCAGCAGCTTAAACGGAGGGCGCAATCAGCCCCAGCATTTT. Its translation is CASSLNGGRNQPQHF.